This TCR beta chain was observed in a study of blood T cell repertoires in COVID-19 (dated by TCRdb to 2018 to 2020). Background on the whole study: Samples from collaborators originated in the United States, Italy and Spain and spanned both the acute and convalescent phases of COVID-19. The prospective study material was composed of cDNA or gDNA derived from T cells, B-cell-depleted T cells, or PBMCs. The dataset comprised deeply sampled blood TCRbeta repertoires from subjects exposed to, actively infected with, or recovered from COVID-19. A freely available public database, intended as a resource for researchers studying the immune response to SARS-CoV-2, is where the repertoires were released. Samples were obtained from the ongoing ImmuneRACE study (first 160 participants) and from 1,000 to 1,500 subjects provided by 6 global collaborators. Nearly every sample came with metadata listing a de-identified subject ID, COVID-19 status, age in years and sex. Where available, HLA class I and class II types were obtained from metadata supplied by the sample provider rather than from assay-based typing. What the study reported, not specific to this receptor: The amount of clinical and demographic metadata varied by source and participant and was provided uncurated.

Enrolling through a virtual design, the prospective study's participants ranged in age from roughly 18 to 90 years and lived across roughly 24 United States geographic areas. To assign participants to cohorts, the prospective study relied on clinical history that participants themselves reported in a screening survey and a study questionnaire. A participant counted as exposed if, within 2 weeks of entering the study, that participant had been in contact with someone who had a PCR-confirmed or clinician-diagnosed COVID-19 case. Mobile phlebotomists in the prospective study collected whole blood, serum and a nasopharyngeal or oropharyngeal swab from every participant. Participants in the prospective study had the option to provide additional blood draws and questionnaires over an approximately 2-month period. Blood samples from the prospective study were shipped frozen or at room temperature prior to DNA extraction.

CDR1 and CDR2, looked up from the germline V gene (reference sequence), are SGHNT and YYREEE. The CDR3 measures 15 amino acids from cysteine to phenylalanine. Only the CDR3 portion is preserved as DNA: 45 bases, with reading frame beginning at the first base. The germline V and J ends show losses of 2 bases and 2 bases respectively, and no gene match explains 5 bases of the junction. As regards this clone: This receptor's antigen is unknown. One base away there is no much larger clone; base qualities are not given.

TCRbeta CDR3 regions were amplified from genomic DNA using the immunoSEQ Assay, a bias-controlled multiplex PCR. Regarding the original processing steps: The number of nucleated cells in each sample was estimated by amplification of reference gene primers within the assay. Sequence reads were collapsed and filtered to measure the absolute abundance of every unique TCRbeta CDR3 rearrangement. Productive Simpson clonality was computed per sample as the square root of Simpson's diversity index over productive rearrangements. Imported from immuneACCESS, the table was reduced by TCRdb to in-frame sequences with V and J called. These copies leave out some clones; in studies compared against another copy, an unresolved V gene accounts for under half, and the cause of the remainder is not known. The D gene and trimming were derived from the DNA, and the V and J assignments and clone size from that table. Recorded for this sample are about 230,000 clones; around 90% of them occurred a single time. Of the sample, around 3.6% is held by the ten largest clones.

The clonotype comes from a woman aged 25 to 39 who had been exposed to COVID-19. The specimen sequenced was PBMCs or T cells enriched from blood (not recorded which). The chain is assembled from TRBV5-4 and TRBJ2-3, with 7 middle bases fitting TRBD2. CDR3 loop: CASSFLAVDTDTQYF. Read as DNA, the sequence is TGTGCCAGCAGCTTTCTAGCGGTCGACACAGATACGCAGTATTTT.